The T cell receptor beta chain described here comes from a study of T cell clonality in common variable immunodeficiency. Overall study findings and caveats: Common variable immunodeficiency TCR beta sequences reportedly had fewer deletions and N-nucleotide insertions. TCRbeta clonality was increased in CVID versus healthy controls.

Most patients and controls had Caucasian heritage. Germline values: CDR1 DFQATT, CDR2 SNEGSKA (reference sequence). V shed 1 base, J shed 6 bases, and the junction held 7 bases outside the gene matches. This CDR3 comprises 15 residues. Sequencing input was equivalent genomic DNA from CVID and controls. Some clones are missing from TCRdb's copy, which holds only in-frame ones; the method was immunoSEQ multiplex PCR. The repertoire consists of tens of thousands of clones, none detected only once. This clone was seen ten or more times. Antigen: not known. The read falls 3 residues short of the CDR3 end, and the missing part is taken from the germline J gene.

This sequence joins TRBV20-1 and TRBJ2-1; 9 nucleotides match TRBD2. This clonotype was sampled from a person aged 18 to 75 in good health. Sequencing was done on a sample of peripheral blood mononuclear cells. The CDR3 sequence is CSARVDSGSPNEQFF. The covered CDR3 bases are TGCAGTGCTAGAGTTGATAGCGGGAGTCCCAATGAG.